This T cell receptor (beta chain) was identified during a study of blood T cell repertoires in COVID-19. On the study more broadly: COVID-19 samples from acute and convalescent phases originated in the United States, Italy and Spain. The analysed material was cDNA or gDNA that came from T cells, B-cell-depleted T cells, or PBMCs.

Unmatched junction bases numbered 4, after V lost 1 base and J lost 5 bases. CDR3 length equals 15 residues. The germline gives CDR1 MNHNS, CDR2 SASEGT. Original processing methods: Researchers report that nucleated cell counts were estimated from reference gene primer amplification. Repertoires were generated with immunoSEQ multiplex PCR, while TCRdb's copy carries only in-frame clones and drops some. V and J calls and clone size come straight from that table; D and trimming were deduced from the DNA. This repertoire shows some 230,000 clones, roughly 81% found once; its top ten account for around 0.97%.

This receptor was obtained from a man aged 40-49 years with acute or convalescent COVID-19. This chain uses TRBV6-1 with TRBJ1-4; 7 bases are shared with TRBD1. The specimen sequenced was peripheral blood. The CDR3, as DNA: TGTGCCAGCAGTGAAGTGACAGGGAGGAATGAAAAACTGTTTTTT. It yields the protein CASSEVTGRNEKLFF.